This T cell receptor beta chain derives from a study of shared clonotypes between healthy human individuals. Study-level background: There were three CD4 naive, three CD4 memory, two CD8 naive and one CD8 memory plates per donor.

CDR3 size: 13 residues. The V gene lost 0 bases and the J gene lost 5 bases, with 7 bases spanning the gap. CDR1 and CDR2 (germline): KGHSH, LQKENI. Here immunoSEQ multiplex PCR was the method, and the copy in TCRdb shows in-frame clones only, minus some. The table includes roughly 1,600,000 clones, approximately 98.5% detected once. The receptor was derived from a man aged 25 to 45 in good health. The sample was naive CD4+ T cells sorted from blood. The subset denotes: CD45RA+ positively selected. The chain employs TRBV18 and TRBJ2-5; D uncertain. This CDR3 is CASSPPEFETQYF. In DNA form, the CDR3 reads TGTGCCAGCTCACCACCAGAGTTTGAGACCCAGTACTTC.